This entry concerns a single T cell receptor beta chain. The antigen is undetermined. The sort gate was single viable CD3+CD4+CD8-CD45RO+ cells for memory CD4+ T cells. CD4+ T cells were isolated by positive magnetic selection. After removal of 0 bases from V and 13 bases from J, the junction contained 14 bases not matched to a gene. Germline values: CDR1 SGHRS, CDR2 YFSETQ. This CDR3 is built from 15 residues. The sample belongs to a study of memory CD4+ T cells and cytomegalovirus serostatus. Study at large: Donors were healthy Belgian adults, several CMV seropositive and 24 seronegative. General study results and limits: Each of approximately 73 CMV-associated TCRbeta sequences occurred in one to five individuals. Suggested: most of the CMV-linked TCR signature lies in CD4+ memory cells.

TCRdb's copy holds only in-frame clones and misses some; the assay was immunoSEQ multiplex PCR. The sample contains 35,000 to 50,000 clones, over 60% of which appear only once. V usage is TRBV5-1 and J usage is TRBJ2-7, with 9 nucleotides matching TRBD1. The TCR sequence derives from an adult in good health and CMV-seronegative. The sample taken for sequencing was memory CD4+ T cells from blood. The chain's CDR3 is CASSLEFFPGQGPYF. The CDR3, as DNA: TGCGCCAGCAGCTTGGAGTTCTTCCCGGGACAGGGCCCCTACTTC. The full variable domain, rest sourced from reference TRBV5-1 and TRBJ2-7, is KAGVTQTPRYLIKTRGQQVTLSCSPISGHRSVSWYQQTPGQGLQFLFEYFSETQRNKGNFPGRFSGRQFSNSRSEMNVSTLELGDSALYLCASSLEFFPGQGPYFGPGTRLTVT.